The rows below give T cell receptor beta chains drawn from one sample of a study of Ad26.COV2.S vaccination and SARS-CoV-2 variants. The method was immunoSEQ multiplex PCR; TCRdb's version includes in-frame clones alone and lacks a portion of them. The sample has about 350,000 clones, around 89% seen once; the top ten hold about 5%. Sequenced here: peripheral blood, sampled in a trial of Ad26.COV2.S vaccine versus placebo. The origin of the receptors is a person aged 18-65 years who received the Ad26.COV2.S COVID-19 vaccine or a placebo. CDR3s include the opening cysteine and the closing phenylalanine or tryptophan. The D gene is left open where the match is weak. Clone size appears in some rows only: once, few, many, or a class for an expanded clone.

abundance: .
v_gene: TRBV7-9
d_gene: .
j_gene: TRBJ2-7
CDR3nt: TGTGCCAGCAGCGAGGACAGATCCTACGAGCAGTACTTC
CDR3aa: CASSEDRSYEQYF

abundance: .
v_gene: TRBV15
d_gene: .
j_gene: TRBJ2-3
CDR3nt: TGTGCCACCAGCAGAGATACCATTAGCACAGATACGCAGTATTTT
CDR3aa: CATSRDTISTDTQYF

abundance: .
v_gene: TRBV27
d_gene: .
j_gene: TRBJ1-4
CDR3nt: TGTGCCAGCAGTGCCCAGGGCATCGGGAGTGAAAAACTGTTTTTT
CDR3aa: CASSAQGIGSEKLFF

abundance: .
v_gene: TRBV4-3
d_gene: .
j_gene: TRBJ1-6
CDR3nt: TGCGCCAGCAGCCAAGATCGGGGTAGCAATTCACCCCTCCACTTT
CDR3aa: CASSQDRGSNSPLHF

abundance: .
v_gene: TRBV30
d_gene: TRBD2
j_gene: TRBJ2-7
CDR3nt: TGTGCCTGGATTAGTGGACTAGCGGGAGAATCGTACTTC
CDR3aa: CAWISGLAGESYF

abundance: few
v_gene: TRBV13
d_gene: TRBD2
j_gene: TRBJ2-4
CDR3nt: TGTGCCAGCAGCTTACTAGCGGGAGACGGAGCCAAAAACATTCAGTACTTC
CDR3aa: CASSLLAGDGAKNIQYF

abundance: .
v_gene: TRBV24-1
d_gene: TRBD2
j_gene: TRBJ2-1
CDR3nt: TGTGCCACCAGTGATAGAGGACTAGCGGGGTACAATGAGCAGTTCTTC
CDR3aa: CATSDRGLAGYNEQFF

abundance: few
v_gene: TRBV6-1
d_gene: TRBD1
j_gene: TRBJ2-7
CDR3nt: TGTGCCAGCAGTGAACAGGGACAGGGGGCACGGGAGCAGTACTTC
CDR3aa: CASSEQGQGAREQYF

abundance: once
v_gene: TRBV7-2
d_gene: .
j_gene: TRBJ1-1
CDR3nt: TGTGCCAGCAGCTTAGGCCTGGACTTGAACACTGAAGCTTTCTTT
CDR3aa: CASSLGLDLNTEAFF

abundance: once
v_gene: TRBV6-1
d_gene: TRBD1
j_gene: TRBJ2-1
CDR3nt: TGTGCCAGCAGTGAACAGACAGGGGTGGTTGGGGGTGAGCAGTTCTTC
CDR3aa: CASSEQTGVVGGEQFF

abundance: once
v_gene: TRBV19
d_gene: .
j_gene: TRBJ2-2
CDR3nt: TGTGCCAGTAGTGCGCCGGGAGAAAGCGGGGAGCTGTTTTTT
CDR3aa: CASSAPGESGELFF

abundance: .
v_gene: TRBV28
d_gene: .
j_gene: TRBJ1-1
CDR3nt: TGTGCCAGCAGTCCGACAGGTCGTAGGAACACTGAAGCTTTCTTT
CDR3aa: CASSPTGRRNTEAFF

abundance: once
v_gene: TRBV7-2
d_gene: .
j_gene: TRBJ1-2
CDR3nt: TGTGCCAGCAGCTTCAGCCGCTCAGGCTATGGCTACACCTTC
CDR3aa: CASSFSRSGYGYTF

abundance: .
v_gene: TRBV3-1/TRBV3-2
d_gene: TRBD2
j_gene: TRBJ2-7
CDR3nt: TGTGCCAGCAGCCAGGGACTAGCGGATTTCTACGAGCAGTACTTC
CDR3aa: CASSQGLADFYEQYF

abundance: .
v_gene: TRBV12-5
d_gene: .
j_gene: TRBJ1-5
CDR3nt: TGTGCTAGTGGTTTGGTTGGGGAGCAGCCCCAGCATTTT
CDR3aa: CASGLVGEQPQHF

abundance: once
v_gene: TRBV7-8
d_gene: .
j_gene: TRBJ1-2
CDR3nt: TGTGCCAGCAGCTTAGAAGGCAGAAACTATGGCTACACCTTC
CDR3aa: CASSLEGRNYGYTF

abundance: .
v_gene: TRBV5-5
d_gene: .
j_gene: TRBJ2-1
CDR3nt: TGTGCCAGCAGTTCCGGGACCTACAATGAGCAGTTCTTC
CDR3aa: CASSSGTYNEQFF

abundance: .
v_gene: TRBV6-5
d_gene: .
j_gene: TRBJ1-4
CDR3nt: TGTGCCAGCAGCGCTACACCGAATGAAAAACTGTTTTTT
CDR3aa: CASSATPNEKLFF

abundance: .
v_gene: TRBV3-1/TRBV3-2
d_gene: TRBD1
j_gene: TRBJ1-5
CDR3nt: TGTGCCAGCAGCCAGGGACAGGGCAATCAGCCCCAGCATTTT
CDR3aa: CASSQGQGNQPQHF

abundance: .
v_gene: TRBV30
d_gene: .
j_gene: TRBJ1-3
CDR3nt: TGTGCCTGGAGTCCGTTCTCTGGAAACACCATATATTTT
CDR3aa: CAWSPFSGNTIYF

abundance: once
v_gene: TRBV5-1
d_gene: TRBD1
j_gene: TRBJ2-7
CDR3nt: TGCGCCAGCAGCCCCCGACAGGGGCCTTCCACCTACGAGCAGTACTTC
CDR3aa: CASSPRQGPSTYEQYF

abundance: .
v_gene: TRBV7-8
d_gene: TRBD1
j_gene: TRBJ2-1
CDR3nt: TGTGCCAGCAGGGAACAGGGGGTAGATGAGCAGTTCTTC
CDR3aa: CASREQGVDEQFF

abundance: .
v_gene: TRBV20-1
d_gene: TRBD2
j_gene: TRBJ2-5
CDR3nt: TGCAGTGCTAGTAGAGGGCTAGCGGGAGGATCAGAGACCCAGTACTTC
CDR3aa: CSASRGLAGGSETQYF

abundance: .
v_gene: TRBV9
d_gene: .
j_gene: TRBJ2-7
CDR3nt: TGTGCCAGCAGCGTAGCCGACAGCCACCCTCAGTACTTC
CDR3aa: CASSVADSHPQYF

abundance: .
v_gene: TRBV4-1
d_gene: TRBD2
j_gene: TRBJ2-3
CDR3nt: TGCGCCAGCAGCCAAGAGGGAGGGCCCACAGATACGCAGTATTTT
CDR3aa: CASSQEGGPTDTQYF

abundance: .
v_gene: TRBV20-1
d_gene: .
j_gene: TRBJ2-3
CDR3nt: TGCAGTGCTTTAAGGGTGGATACGCAGTATTTT
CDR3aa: CSALRVDTQYF

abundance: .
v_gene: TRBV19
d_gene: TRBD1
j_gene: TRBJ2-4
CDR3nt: TGTGCCTCTTCTCGACAGGGGGACAGGGCCAAAAACATTCAGTACTTC
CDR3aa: CASSRQGDRAKNIQYF

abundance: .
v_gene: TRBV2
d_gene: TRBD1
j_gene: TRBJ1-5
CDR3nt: TGTGCCACCACGGGACAGGGGAACAATCAGCCCCAGCATTTT
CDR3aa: CATTGQGNNQPQHF

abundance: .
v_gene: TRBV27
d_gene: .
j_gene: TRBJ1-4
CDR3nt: TGTGCCAGCAGTTTCCGGGCAGCAACTAATGAAAAACTGTTTTTT
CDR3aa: CASSFRAATNEKLFF

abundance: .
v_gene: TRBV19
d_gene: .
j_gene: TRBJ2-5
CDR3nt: TGTGCCAGTAGTGTGCTTGGGGAGACCCAGTACTTC
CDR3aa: CASSVLGETQYF

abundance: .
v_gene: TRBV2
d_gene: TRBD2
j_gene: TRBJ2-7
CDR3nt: TGTGCCAGCAGTGTGGGGGCGCGGGAGGGCCGCTACGAGCAGTACTTC
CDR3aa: CASSVGAREGRYEQYF

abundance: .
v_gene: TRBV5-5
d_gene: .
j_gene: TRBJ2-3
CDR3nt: TGTGCCAGCAGCTTGGAACAGGGCACAGATACGCAGTATTTT
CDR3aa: CASSLEQGTDTQYF

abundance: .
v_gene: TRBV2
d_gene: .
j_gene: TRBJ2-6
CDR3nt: TGTGCCAGCAGGGGACTTGGGGCCAACGTCCTGACTTTC
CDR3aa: CASRGLGANVLTF

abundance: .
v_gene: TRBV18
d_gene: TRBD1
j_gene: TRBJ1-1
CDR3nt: TGTGCCAGCTCACCAGACAGGGGGCTTGAAGCTTTCTTT
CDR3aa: CASSPDRGLEAFF

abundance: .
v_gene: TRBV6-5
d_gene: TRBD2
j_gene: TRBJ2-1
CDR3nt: TGTGCCAGCAATATTCTAGCGGCCTACAATGAGCAGTTCTTC
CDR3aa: CASNILAAYNEQFF

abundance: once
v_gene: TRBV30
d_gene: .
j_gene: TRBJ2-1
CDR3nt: TGTGCCTGGAGTGAGACTCAGGGGATTTGGCAGTTCTTC
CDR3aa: CAWSETQGIWQFF

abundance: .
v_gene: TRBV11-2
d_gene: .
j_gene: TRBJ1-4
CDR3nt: TGTGCCAGCAGCTTAGCTACAGGGACAACTAATGAAAAACTGTTTTTT
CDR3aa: CASSLATGTTNEKLFF

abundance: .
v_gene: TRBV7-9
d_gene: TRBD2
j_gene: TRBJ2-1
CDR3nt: TGTGCCAGCAGCCCCAAGGGAGGGAACAATGAGCAGTTCTTC
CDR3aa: CASSPKGGNNEQFF

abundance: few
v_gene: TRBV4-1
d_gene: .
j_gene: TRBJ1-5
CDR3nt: TGCGCCAGCAGCCAAGATTGGGGAGATCAGCCCCAGCATTTT
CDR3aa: CASSQDWGDQPQHF

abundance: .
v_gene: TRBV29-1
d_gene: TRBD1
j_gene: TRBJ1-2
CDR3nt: TGCAGCGTTGAAGATTTGGCAGGGGGTGGCTATGGCTACACCTTC
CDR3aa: CSVEDLAGGGYGYTF

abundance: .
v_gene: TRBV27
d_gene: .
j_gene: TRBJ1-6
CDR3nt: TGTGCCAGCAAGGGGGAGATCTATTCACCCCTCCACTTT
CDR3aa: CASKGEIYSPLHF

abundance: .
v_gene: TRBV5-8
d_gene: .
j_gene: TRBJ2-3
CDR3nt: TGTGCCAGCACCTCTGCCCGAGGGTTTAGCACAGATACGCAGTATTTT
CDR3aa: CASTSARGFSTDTQYF

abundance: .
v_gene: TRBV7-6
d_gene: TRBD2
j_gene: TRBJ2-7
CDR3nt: TGTGCCAGCAGCTTAGAGACTCGGCGGGAGGTTGGCGAGCAGTACTTC
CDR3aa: CASSLETRREVGEQYF

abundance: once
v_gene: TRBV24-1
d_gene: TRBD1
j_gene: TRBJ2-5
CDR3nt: TGTGCCACCAGTGATGCGGACAGGGCGGTGAAGGGAGCCCAGTACTTC
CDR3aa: CATSDADRAVKGAQYF

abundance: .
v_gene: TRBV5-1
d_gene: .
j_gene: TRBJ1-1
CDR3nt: TGCGCCAGCAGCTTGGGGTACAGCGTTGAAGCTTTCTTT
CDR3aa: CASSLGYSVEAFF

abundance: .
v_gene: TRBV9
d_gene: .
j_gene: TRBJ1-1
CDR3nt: TGTGCCAGCAGCGCCGAACCGGGACCGCTGAACACTGAAGCTTTCTTT
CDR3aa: CASSAEPGPLNTEAFF

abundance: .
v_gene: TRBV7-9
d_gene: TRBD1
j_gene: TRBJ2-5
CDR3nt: TGTGCCAGCAGCTTACCCCAGTCCAGGGGGAAAGAGACCCAGTACTTC
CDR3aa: CASSLPQSRGKETQYF

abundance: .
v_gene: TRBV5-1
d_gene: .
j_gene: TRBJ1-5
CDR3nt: TGCGCCAGCAGCTTGGGAGGTGGCAATCAGCCCCAGCATTTT
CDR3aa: CASSLGGGNQPQHF

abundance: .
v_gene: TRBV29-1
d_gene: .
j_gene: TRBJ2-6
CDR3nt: TGCAGCGTTGGGGCAGACTCTGGGGCCAACGTCCTGACTTTC
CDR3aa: CSVGADSGANVLTF